There are many counts of the clone carrying this T cell receptor (beta chain). The antigen remains unidentified. This specimen belongs to a study of T cells after posttransplantation cyclophosphamide. The study's findings and limits: Recipient CMV seropositivity and CMV reactivation strongly tracked TRB clonality. Tissue-infiltrating T cells from skin or gut overlapped little with blood T cells.

Busulfan-fludarabine conditioning, marrow transplant, and cyclophosphamide on days +3 and +4 were administered. TCRdb's table, derived via immunoSEQ multiplex PCR, lists solely in-frame clones and lacks some. This sample comprises about 27,000 clones, none seen once only. V gave up 3 bases and J gave up 5 bases; unmatched junction bases: 10. Looked up from germline, CDR1 is SGHNT and CDR2 is YENEEA. The CDR3 extends over 16 amino acids. This chain connects TRBV11-3 to TRBJ2-1; 7 bases fit TRBD2. Sequencing used PBMCs, obtained after allogeneic stem cell transplant with posttransplant cyclophosphamide. This sequence originates from a male patient aged 18 to 35 who received an allogeneic stem cell transplant from a related donor, was CMV-positive, and had no GVHD. The T cells may come from the graft donor. As DNA, the CDR3 is TGTGCCAGCAGCTTTGATGGTCGGGCGGGGGACAATGAGCAGTTCTTC. Residues: CASSFDGRAGDNEQFF.